Shown below are 23 T cell receptor beta chains from a single sample sequenced in a study of cytomegalovirus exposure and HLA in healthy donors. The PCR employed 60 Vbeta primers together with 13 Jbeta primers. The assay was immunoSEQ multiplex PCR, and TCRdb's table has in-frame clones only and misses some. The table lists 100,000 to 150,000 clones, approximately 9% of them singletons. The sequenced sample consisted of PBMCs. The source of these receptors is a woman in her thirties or forties in good health and CMV-seropositive.

The chain recombines TRBV4-3 with TRBJ1-2; 10 positions match TRBD1. Germline CDR1 is LGHNA and CDR2 is YSLEER. V was clipped by 3 bases and J by 2 bases; unmatched bases: 3. The CDR3 runs to 15 residues. The CDR3, as DNA: TGCGCCAGCAGCCAGAGACAGGGGGCCAACTATGGCTACACCTTC. Its protein product is CASSQRQGANYGYTF.

The gene calls are TRBV10-1 and TRBJ2-2; D may be TRBD1 (5 bases). The CDR3 contains 14 residues. The germline CDR1 and CDR2 sequences are WNHNN and SYGVQD (reference sequence). With 4 bases removed from V and 4 bases from J, the gap between germline ends came to 10 bases. The CDR3 DNA sequence: TGCGCCAGCAGTGGACAGACCCTCACCGGGGAGCTGTTTTTT. Protein sequence: CASSGQTLTGELFF.

The chain uses TRBV4-3 and TRBJ2-7; possibly TRBD2 for D (6 bases). V shed 3 bases and J shed 9 bases, with 15 bases lying between them. The V gene's germline CDR1 is LGHNA and CDR2 YSLEER. This CDR3 has 13 amino acids. The DNA for the CDR3 is TGCGCCAGCAGCCAGGTTACTTCGGGGGTGCAGTACTTC. Residues: CASSQVTSGVQYF.

V gene TRBV7-9 combines with J gene TRBJ1-1, with D possibly matching TRBD1 (5 bases). The CDR3 extends over 16 amino acids. The V and J ends lost 1 base and 5 bases respectively, with 17 bases between them. Per germline, CDR1 SEHNR and CDR2 FQNEAQ (reference sequence). The CDR3 is CASSLEPGQGGTEAFF. CDR3 nucleotide sequence: TGTGCCAGCAGCTTAGAGCCCGGGCAGGGAGGAACTGAAGCTTTCTTT.

The chain links TRBV4-3 to TRBJ1-4; 8 bases are a match to TRBD1. V shed 4 bases, J shed 6 bases, and the junction held 4 bases outside the gene matches. The CDR3 spans 14 residues. Germline V lookup: CDR1 LGHNA, CDR2 YSLEER. CDR3 in DNA: TGCGCCAGCAGCCTAACAGGGGGTGATGAAAAACTGTTTTTT. Amino acids: CASSLTGGDEKLFF.

This chain links TRBV11-3 with TRBJ2-6, with D possibly being TRBD2 (7 bases). Trimming cost V 5 bases and J 6 bases, with 20 bases left between them. The CDR3 sequence is 17 residues long. From germline, CDR1 is SGHNT and CDR2 YENEEA. As DNA, the CDR3 is TGTGCCAGCAGCCGAACAGGGAGGGGGACGGAGGCCAACGTCCTGACTTTC. Amino acid sequence: CASSRTGRGTEANVLTF.

This clone was detected ten times or more. This chain connects TRBV7-2 to TRBJ2-1; D gene ambiguous. The CDR3 sequence is 15 residues long. Per the germline V gene, CDR1 is SGHTA and CDR2 is FQGNSA. Between the trimmed V and J ends, which lost 3 bases and 0 bases, there was a span of 9 bases. The chain's CDR3 is CASSFLTSSYNEQFF. The DNA for the CDR3 is TGTGCCAGCAGCTTTCTCACGAGCTCCTACAATGAGCAGTTCTTC. The whole variable domain, filled in from reference TRBV7-2 and TRBJ2-1, reads GAGVSQSPSNKVTEKGKDVELRCDPISGHTALYWYRQSLGQGLEFLIYFQGNSAPDKSGLPSDRFSAERTGGSVSTLTIQRTQQEDSAVYLCASSFLTSSYNEQFFGPGTRLTVL.

The chain recombines TRBV2 with TRBJ2-7, with TRBD2 as a possible D gene (5 bases). Germline CDR1 and CDR2: SNHLY and FYNNEI. This CDR3 spans 12 amino acids. The V gene lost 6 bases and the J gene lost 2 bases, with 8 bases spanning the gap. Here the CDR3 reads CASREDAYEQYF. Written as DNA, the CDR3 is TGTGCCAGCAGGGAGGACGCCTACGAGCAGTACTTC.

This chain uses TRBV10-3 with TRBJ1-6; D is uncertain. The length of the CDR3 is 14 residues. Germline V gives CDR1 ENHRY, CDR2 SYGVKD. Trimming removed 0 bases from V and 7 bases from J, with 7 bases in between. The CDR3 protein is CAISESVENSPLHF. The CDR3 DNA follows: TGTGCCATCAGTGAGTCGGTGGAGAATTCACCCCTCCACTTT.

This chain links TRBV5-4 with TRBJ1-3, with 9 bases matching TRBD1. V was clipped by 3 bases and J by 7 bases; unmatched bases: 8. The CDR3 length is 15 residues. The germline V gene has CDR1 SGHNT and CDR2 YYREEE (reference sequence). The DNA of the CDR3 is TGTGCCAGCAGCTCTCCGGGACAGGGAGAGAACACCATATATTTT. It encodes CASSSPGQGENTIYF.

The chain joins TRBV18 to TRBJ2-7; a weak D match, TRBD1 (6 bases). Deletions cut 3 bases from V and 3 bases from J, with 12 bases between. This CDR3 has 14 residues. Germline CDR1 KGHSH, CDR2 LQKENI. CDR3 region: CASSPQGRVYEQYF. The CDR3 DNA is TGTGCCAGCTCACCCCAGGGGAGAGTCTACGAGCAGTACTTC. Based on the CDR3 plus reference TRBV18 and TRBJ2-7, the full variable domain is NAGVMQNPRHLVRRRGQEARLRCSPMKGHSHVYWYRQLPEEGLKFMVYLQKENIIDESGMPKERFSAEFPKEGPSILRIQQVVRGDSAAYFCASSPQGRVYEQYFGPGTRLTVT.

This clone was recorded a few times. V gene TRBV6-4 combines with J gene TRBJ2-3; 7 nucleotides align to TRBD2. Germline V gene data show CDR1 as MRHNA and CDR2 as SNTAGT. The CDR3 covers 12 residues. The V gene end was trimmed by 5 bases and the J gene end by 6 bases; junction bases not matched to a gene: 2. This CDR3 is CASSTGGDTQYF. The CDR3 DNA reads as TGTGCCAGCAGTACCGGGGGGGATACGCAGTATTTT.

This clone was detected a few times. The genes are TRBV2 and TRBJ2-4; a possible D gene is TRBD2 (5 bases). CDR1 and CDR2 (germline): SNHLY, FYNNEI. CDR3 length: 16 amino acids. Trimming removed 6 bases at V and 0 bases at J, with 15 bases between. The CDR3 sequence is CASRISGGTAKNIQYF. The DNA for the CDR3 is TGTGCCAGCAGAATTTCAGGAGGAACAGCCAAAAACATTCAGTACTTC.

The J gene is TRBJ1-2, the V gene TRBV5-4; no definite D call. The CDR3 is 15 amino acids. Germline CDR1 reads SGHNT; CDR2 reads YYREEE (reference sequence). Trimming cost V 0 bases and J 4 bases, with 13 bases left between them. The CDR3 spells CASSLGGEGSYGYTF. Here the CDR3 DNA reads TGTGCCAGCAGCTTGGGCGGGGAAGGTAGCTATGGCTACACCTTC.

The chain is built from TRBV19 and TRBJ1-5; D not certain. Germline values: CDR1 LNHDA, CDR2 SQIVND (reference sequence). The V gene lost 3 bases and the J gene lost 0 bases, with 12 bases spanning the gap. The CDR3 sequence is 16 residues long. CDR3: CASSIQRVNSNQPQHF. The CDR3 nucleotides read TGTGCCAGTAGTATTCAACGGGTTAATAGCAATCAGCCCCAGCATTTT.

This clone was seen a handful of times. The chain recombines TRBV7-2 with TRBJ1-5, with 8 nucleotides matching TRBD1. The CDR3 covers 15 residues. Germline V gene sequence: CDR1 SGHTA, CDR2 FQGNSA. The ends lost 5 bases at V and 5 bases at J; junction bases unmatched: 8. In DNA, the CDR3 is TGTGCCAGCAGCGCGGGACAGGCCCCTTATCAGCCCCAGCATTTT. Residues: CASSAGQAPYQPQHF.

This clone was counted only a few times. The chain employs TRBV4-1 and TRBJ1-6; 9 bases align to TRBD1. V shed 2 bases and J 8 bases; nucleotides not matched to a gene: 7. Germline loops: CDR1 MGHRA, CDR2 YSYEKL. The CDR3 is 16 amino acids. CDR3 sequence (DNA): TGCGCCAGCAGCCAAAGACTACAGGGGGCGGATTCACCCCTCCACTTT. Its translation is CASSQRLQGADSPLHF.

This clone turned up a few times. V is TRBV27 and J is TRBJ1-2; 7 nucleotides match TRBD1. CDR1 is MNHEY and CDR2 is SMNVEV in the germline V gene (reference sequence). With 6 bases clipped from V and 4 bases from J, the junction kept 11 bases outside the gene matches. There are 15 residues in the CDR3. CDR3 nucleotides: TGTGCCAGCAGCCCGGAGGGACAGTTGACCTATGGCTACACCTTC. This gives the protein CASSPEGQLTYGYTF.

The J gene is TRBJ1-1, the V gene TRBV2; TRBD1 matches 7 bases. J was trimmed by 5 bases and V by 6 bases; bases with no gene match: 3. Germline assignment: CDR1 SNHLY and CDR2 FYNNEI. The CDR3 is 12 amino acids. The CDR3 bases are TGTGCCAGCAGCTCAGGGGGAACTGAAGCTTTCTTT. It encodes CASSSGGTEAFF.

This chain links TRBV6-1 with TRBJ1-5; D is perhaps TRBD1 (5 bases). CDR1 is MNHNS and CDR2 is SASEGT in the germline V gene. Trimming took off 6 bases at V and 7 bases at J, with 13 bases between the two ends. CDR3 size: 13 residues. The CDR3 DNA reads TGTGCCAGCAGCGCACAGGTGATCCAGCCCCAGCATTTT. It specifies CASSAQVIQPQHF.

This clone was found a few times. The chain couples TRBV12-5 to TRBJ2-7; 12 bases agree with TRBD2. Germline trimming cut 5 bases from V and 0 bases from J; bases unmatched to any gene: 8. The CDR3 spans 17 residues. Germline CDR1 and CDR2: LGHNT and FRNRAP. CDR3 sequence (DNA): TGTGCTAGTGGTGGGGGACTAGCGGGCGCGAGCTCCTACGAGCAGTACTTC. Translated: CASGGGLAGASSYEQYF.

The chain carries TRBV18 and TRBJ1-1; D unclear. V shed 6 bases and J shed 5 bases, with 13 bases lying between them. CDR1 and CDR2 (germline): KGHSH, LQKENI. There are 13 residues in the CDR3. CDR3: CASSKSRETEAFF. The CDR3 DNA reads TGTGCCAGCTCCAAGTCTAGGGAGACTGAAGCTTTCTTT.

CDR3 residues: CASSLTSGGMGELFF. The DNA of the CDR3 is TGTGCCAGCAGCCTCACTAGCGGGGGGATGGGGGAGCTGTTTTTT. V usage is TRBV5-4 and J usage is TRBJ2-2; 12 positions match TRBD2. Germline V gene data show CDR1 as SGHNT and CDR2 as YYREEE (reference sequence). The CDR3 contains 15 residues. With 4 bases clipped from V and 8 bases from J, the junction kept 6 bases outside the gene matches.